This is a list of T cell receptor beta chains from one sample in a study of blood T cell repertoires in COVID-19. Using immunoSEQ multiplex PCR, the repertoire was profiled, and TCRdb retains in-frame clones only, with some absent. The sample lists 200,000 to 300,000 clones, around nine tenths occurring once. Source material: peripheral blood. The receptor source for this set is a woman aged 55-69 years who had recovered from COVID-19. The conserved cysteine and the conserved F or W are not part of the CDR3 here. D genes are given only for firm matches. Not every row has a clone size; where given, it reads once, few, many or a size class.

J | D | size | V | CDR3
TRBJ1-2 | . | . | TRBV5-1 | ATSTDSLLGYT
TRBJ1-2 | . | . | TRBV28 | ASSLGRSVKISGYT
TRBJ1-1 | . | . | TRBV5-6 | ASSSIDMPGTLNTEAF
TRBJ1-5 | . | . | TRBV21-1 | ASSSQTTATQPQH
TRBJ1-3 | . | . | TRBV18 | ASSPVPAGNTIY
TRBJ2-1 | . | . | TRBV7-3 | ASSPEAGRNEQF
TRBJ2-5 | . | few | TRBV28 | ASSPPRRGKETQY
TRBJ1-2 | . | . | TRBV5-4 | ASRPGGEGYGYT
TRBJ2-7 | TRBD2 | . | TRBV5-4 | ASSPGGMDSYYEQY
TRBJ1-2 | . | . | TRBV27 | ASSLMTGNYGYT
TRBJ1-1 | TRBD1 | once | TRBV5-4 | ASIGQGAGLFQAF
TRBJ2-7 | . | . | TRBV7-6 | ASSLAGTGNYEQY
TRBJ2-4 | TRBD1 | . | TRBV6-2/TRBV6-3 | ASSPPRQGNSNIQY
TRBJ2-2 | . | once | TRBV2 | ASRPTRSRGHGELF
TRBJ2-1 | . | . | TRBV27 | ASSFWDWAGGYNEQF
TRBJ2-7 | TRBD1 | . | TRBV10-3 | AISNRDRVSEQY
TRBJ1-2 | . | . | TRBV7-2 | ASSTGTRNYYGYT
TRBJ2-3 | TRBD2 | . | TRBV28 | ASSPSGGLTDTQY
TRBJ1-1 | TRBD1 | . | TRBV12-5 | ASGSRTGTEAF
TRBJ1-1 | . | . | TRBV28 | ASSYGGAPTEAF
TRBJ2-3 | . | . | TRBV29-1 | SVVRESTGGTQY
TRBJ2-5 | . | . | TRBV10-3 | AIAGAVQETQY
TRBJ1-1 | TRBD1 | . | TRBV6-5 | ASSWQGERGTEAF
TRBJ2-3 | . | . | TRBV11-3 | ASSSAQDTTDTQY
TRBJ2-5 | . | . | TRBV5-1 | ASSLDLEPQETQY
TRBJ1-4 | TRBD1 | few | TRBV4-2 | ASSTSTGGDEKLF
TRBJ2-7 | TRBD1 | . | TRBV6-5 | ASSPRQGDYYEQY
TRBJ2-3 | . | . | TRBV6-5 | ASRAEGGTDTQY
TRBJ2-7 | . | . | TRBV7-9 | ASNPQGQTGYEQY
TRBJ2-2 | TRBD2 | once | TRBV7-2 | ASSLELPGGGGELF
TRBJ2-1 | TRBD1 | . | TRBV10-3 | AISGTGFNEQF
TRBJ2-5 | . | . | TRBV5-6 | ASSTPATLYQETQY
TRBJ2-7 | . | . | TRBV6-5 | ASRLSPVVEQY
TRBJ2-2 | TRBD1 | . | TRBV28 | ASRDRRPGELF
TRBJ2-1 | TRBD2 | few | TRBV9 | ASSLLAGGSEF
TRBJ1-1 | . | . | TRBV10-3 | AIRGATEAF
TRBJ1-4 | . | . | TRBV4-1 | ASSQVNGRANEKLF
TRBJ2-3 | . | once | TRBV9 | ASSVRGTSTDTQY
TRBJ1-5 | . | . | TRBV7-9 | ASSFSQGQPQH
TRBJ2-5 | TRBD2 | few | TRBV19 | ASKVSGGAETQY